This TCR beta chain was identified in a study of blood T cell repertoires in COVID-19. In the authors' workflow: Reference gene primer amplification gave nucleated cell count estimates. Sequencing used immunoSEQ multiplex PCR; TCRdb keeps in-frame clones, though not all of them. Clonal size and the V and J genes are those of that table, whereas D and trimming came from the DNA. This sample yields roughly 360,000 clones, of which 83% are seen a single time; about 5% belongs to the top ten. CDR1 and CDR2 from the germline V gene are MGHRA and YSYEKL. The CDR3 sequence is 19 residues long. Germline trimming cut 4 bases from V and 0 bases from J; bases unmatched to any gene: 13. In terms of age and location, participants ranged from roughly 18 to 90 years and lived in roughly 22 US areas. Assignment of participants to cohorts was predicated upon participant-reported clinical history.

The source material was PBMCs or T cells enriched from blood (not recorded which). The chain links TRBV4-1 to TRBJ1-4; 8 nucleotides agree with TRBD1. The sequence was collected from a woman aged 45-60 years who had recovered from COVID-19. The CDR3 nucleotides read TGCGCCAGCAGCCGCCTTTCGGGACAGGCGACGGCAACTAATGAAAAACTGTTTTTT. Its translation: CASSRLSGQATATNEKLFF.